Sequencing of this T cell receptor beta chain was carried out in a study of cytomegalovirus exposure and HLA in healthy donors. Germline V gene lookup returns CDR1 SGHRS and CDR2 YFSETQ. The length of the CDR3 is 14 residues. Deletions cut 0 bases from V and 4 bases from J, with 7 bases between. The PCR ran on 60 Vbeta and 13 Jbeta primers. Repertoires were generated with immunoSEQ multiplex PCR, while TCRdb's copy carries only in-frame clones and drops some. Of 140,000 to 150,000 clones listed, 77% were seen once; the top ten hold around 3.7%. The genes are TRBV5-1 and TRBJ2-2; D is ambiguous. The source material was PBMCs. The clonotype was recovered from a male donor in good health and CMV-seronegative. In DNA form, the CDR3 reads TGCGCCAGCAGCTTGGCGTCCAGCACCGGGGAGCTGTTTTTT. Its translation: CASSLASSTGELFF.